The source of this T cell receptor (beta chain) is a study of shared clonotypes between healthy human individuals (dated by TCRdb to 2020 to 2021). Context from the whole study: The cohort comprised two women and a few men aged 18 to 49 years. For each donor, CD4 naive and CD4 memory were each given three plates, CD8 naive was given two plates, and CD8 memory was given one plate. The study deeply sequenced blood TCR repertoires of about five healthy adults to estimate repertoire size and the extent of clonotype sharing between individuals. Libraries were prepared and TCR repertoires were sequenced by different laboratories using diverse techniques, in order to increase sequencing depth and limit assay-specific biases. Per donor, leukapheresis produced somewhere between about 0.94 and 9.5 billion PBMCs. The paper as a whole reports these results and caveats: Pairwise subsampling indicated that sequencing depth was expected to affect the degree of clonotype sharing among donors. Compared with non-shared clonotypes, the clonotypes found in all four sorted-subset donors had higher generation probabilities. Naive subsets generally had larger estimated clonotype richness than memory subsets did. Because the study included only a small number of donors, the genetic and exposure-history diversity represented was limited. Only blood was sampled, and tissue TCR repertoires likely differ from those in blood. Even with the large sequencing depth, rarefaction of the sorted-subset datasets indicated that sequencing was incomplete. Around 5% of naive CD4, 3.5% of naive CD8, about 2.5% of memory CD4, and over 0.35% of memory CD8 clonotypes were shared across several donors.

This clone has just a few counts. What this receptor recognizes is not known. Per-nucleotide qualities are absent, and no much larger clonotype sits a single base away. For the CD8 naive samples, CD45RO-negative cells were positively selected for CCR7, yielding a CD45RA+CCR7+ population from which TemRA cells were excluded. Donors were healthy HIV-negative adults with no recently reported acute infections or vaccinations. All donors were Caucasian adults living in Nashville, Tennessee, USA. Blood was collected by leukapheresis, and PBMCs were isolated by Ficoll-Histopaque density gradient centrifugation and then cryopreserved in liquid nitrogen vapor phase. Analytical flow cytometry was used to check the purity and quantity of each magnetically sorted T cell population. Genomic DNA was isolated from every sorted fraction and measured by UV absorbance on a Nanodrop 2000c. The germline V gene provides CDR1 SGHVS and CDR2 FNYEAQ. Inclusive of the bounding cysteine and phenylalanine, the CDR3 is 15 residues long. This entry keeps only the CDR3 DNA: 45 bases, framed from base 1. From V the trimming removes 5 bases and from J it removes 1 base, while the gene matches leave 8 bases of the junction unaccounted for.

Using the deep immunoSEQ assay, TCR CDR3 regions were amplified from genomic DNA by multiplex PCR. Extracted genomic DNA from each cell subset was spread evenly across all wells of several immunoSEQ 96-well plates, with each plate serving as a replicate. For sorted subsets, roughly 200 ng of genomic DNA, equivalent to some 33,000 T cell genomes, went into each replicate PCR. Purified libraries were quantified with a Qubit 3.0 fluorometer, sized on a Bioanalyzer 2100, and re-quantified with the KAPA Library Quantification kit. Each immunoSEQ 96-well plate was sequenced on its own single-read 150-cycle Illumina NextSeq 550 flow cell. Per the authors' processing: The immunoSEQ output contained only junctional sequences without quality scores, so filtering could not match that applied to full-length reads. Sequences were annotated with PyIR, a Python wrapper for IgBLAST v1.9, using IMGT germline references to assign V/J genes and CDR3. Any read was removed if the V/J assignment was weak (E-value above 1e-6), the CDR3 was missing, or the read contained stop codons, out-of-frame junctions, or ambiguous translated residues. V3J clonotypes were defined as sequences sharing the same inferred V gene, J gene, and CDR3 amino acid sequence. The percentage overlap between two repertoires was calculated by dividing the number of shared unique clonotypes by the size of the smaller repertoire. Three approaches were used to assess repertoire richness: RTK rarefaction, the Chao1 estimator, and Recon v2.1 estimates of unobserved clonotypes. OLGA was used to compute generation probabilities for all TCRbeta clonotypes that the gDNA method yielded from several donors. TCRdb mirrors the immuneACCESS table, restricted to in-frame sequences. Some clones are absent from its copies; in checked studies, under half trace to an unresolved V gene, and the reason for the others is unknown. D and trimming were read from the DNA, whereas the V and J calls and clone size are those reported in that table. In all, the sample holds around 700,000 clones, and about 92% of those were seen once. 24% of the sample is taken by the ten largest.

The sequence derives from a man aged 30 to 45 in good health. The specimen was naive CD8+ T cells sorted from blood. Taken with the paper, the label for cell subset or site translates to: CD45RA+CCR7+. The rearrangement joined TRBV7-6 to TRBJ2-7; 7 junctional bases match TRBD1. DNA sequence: TGTGCCAGCAGCACAGAGGGGGCGCCATCCTACGAGCAGTACTTC. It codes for CASSTEGAPSYEQYF.